This paragraph covers one T cell receptor beta chain sequence. PCR was performed using 60 Vbeta and 13 Jbeta primers. The data were produced by immunoSEQ multiplex PCR, yet TCRdb's version contains in-frame clones alone and is incomplete. The sample holds around 130,000 clones, 65% to 80% seen once. The germline V gene has CDR1 LGHNA and CDR2 YSLEER. V was clipped by 0 bases and J by 6 bases, with 10 bases between them. This CDR3 has 14 residues. This sample is part of a study of cytomegalovirus exposure and HLA in healthy donors. The sequence derives from a woman in her forties in good health and CMV-seropositive. Sequenced material: PBMCs. The genes are TRBV4-3 and TRBJ2-3; D uncertain. The CDR3 region is CASSQDASSDTQYF. The CDR3 coding sequence is TGCGCCAGCAGCCAAGATGCTAGTAGCGATACGCAGTATTTT.